This TCR beta chain was sequenced for a study of radiotherapy plus CTLA-4 blockade in lung cancer. Trimming removed 5 bases from V and 0 bases from J; junction bases left unmatched: 5. This CDR3 contains 16 residues. The germline CDR1 and CDR2 sequences are SGHDN and FVKESK. The protocol was immunoSEQ multiplex PCR, while the TCRdb copy is restricted to in-frame clones and leaves out a portion. The sample has fewer than 65,000 clones, approximately 84% seen once. The rearrangement joins TRBV14 to TRBJ2-3; 10 positions agree with TRBD2. The source is a human donor with non-small cell lung cancer whose response to radiotherapy plus ipilimumab could not be evaluated. Sequences were derived from peripheral blood, sampled from a patient treated with radiotherapy plus ipilimumab. The CDR3: CASSYLTSGSTDTQYF. CDR3 coding DNA: TGTGCCAGCAGCTATCTGACTAGCGGGAGCACAGATACGCAGTATTTT.